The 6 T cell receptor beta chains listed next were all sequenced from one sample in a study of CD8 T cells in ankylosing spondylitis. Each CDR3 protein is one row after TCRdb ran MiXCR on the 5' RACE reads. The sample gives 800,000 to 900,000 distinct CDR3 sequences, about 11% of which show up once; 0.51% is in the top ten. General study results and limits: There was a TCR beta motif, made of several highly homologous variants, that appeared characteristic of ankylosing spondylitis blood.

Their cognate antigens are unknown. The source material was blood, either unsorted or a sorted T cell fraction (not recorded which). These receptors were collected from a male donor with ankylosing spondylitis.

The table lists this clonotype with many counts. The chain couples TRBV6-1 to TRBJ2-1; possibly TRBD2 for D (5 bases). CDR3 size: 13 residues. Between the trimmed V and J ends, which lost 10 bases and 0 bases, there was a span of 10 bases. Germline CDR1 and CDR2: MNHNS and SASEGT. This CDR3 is CATKADSYNEQFF. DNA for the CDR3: TGTGCCACCAAAGCGGACTCCTACAATGAGCAGTTCTTC.

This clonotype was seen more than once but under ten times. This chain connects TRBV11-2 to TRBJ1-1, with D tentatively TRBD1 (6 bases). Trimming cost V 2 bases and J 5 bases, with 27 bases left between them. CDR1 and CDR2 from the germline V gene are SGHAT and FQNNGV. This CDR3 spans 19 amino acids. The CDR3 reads CASSLWSLNYREGGTEAFF. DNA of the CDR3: TGTGCCAGCAGCTTATGGTCCCTAAACTACAGGGAAGGAGGGACTGAAGCTTTCTTT.

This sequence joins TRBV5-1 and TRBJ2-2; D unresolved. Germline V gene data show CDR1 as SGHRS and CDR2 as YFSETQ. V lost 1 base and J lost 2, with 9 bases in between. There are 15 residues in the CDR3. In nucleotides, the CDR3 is TGCGCCAGCAGCTTGTTACTGGGAAACACCGGGGAGCTGTTTTTT. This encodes CASSLLLGNTGELFF.

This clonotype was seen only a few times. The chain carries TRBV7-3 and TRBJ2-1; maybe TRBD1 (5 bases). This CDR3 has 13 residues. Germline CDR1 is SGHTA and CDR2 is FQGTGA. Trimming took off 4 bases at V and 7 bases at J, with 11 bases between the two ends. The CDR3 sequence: CASSSSRDNEQFF. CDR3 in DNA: TGTGCCAGCAGCTCCTCCAGGGATAATGAGCAGTTCTTC.

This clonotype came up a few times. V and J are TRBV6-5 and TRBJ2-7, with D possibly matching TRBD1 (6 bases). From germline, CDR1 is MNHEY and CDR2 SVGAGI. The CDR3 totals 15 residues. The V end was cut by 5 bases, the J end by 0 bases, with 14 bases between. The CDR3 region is CASSHYRTDSYEQYF. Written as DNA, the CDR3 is TGTGCCAGCAGTCACTACAGGACAGACTCCTACGAGCAGTACTTC.

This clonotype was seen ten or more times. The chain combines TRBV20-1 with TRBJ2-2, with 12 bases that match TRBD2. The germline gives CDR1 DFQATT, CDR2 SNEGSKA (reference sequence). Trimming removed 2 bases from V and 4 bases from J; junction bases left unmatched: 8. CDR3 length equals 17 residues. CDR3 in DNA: TGCAGTGCTAGACGCCTAGCGGGGGGGCCGGGCACCGGGGAGCTGTTTTTT. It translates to CSARRLAGGPGTGELFF.